What follows are 28 T cell receptor beta chains derived from one specimen sequenced in a study of blood T cell repertoires in COVID-19. Libraries were prepared by immunoSEQ multiplex PCR; TCRdb keeps only in-frame clonotypes and omits some of them. Here the sample spans 330,000 or so clones, about 90% being singletons. The material sequenced was PBMCs or T cells enriched from blood (not recorded which). The receptors stem from a woman younger than 45 who had recovered from COVID-19.

CDR3 amino acids: CASSQDIFQVAYEQYF. The CDR3 region has the DNA TGCGCCAGCAGCCAAGATATCTTTCAGGTGGCCTACGAGCAGTACTTC. The genes are TRBV4-1 and TRBJ2-7; no clear D. V was cut by 0 bases and J by 2 bases, with 14 bases left in between. This CDR3 spans 16 amino acids. CDR1 is MGHRA and CDR2 is YSYEKL in the germline V gene.

V is TRBV9 and J is TRBJ2-5; 8 bases line up with TRBD2. The trim removed 0 bases at V and 2 bases at J, leaving 3 bases unmatched. The germline gives CDR1 SGDLS, CDR2 YYNGEE. CDR3 length: 15 residues. In DNA form, the CDR3 reads TGTGCCAGCAGCGTAGAACTAGCGGAGCAAGAGACCCAGTACTTC. Translating it yields CASSVELAEQETQYF.

This clone was seen once. The chain links TRBV27 to TRBJ2-5, with D tentatively TRBD2 (5 bases). In germline, CDR1 is MNHEY, CDR2 SMNVEV (reference sequence). Trimming stripped 3 bases from V and 5 bases from J, with 10 bases between. CDR3 length equals 13 residues. The CDR3 is CASSLRGLETQYF. The CDR3 nucleotides are TGTGCCAGCAGTTTGAGAGGGTTGGAGACCCAGTACTTC.

The chain recombines TRBV12-3 or TRBV12-4 with TRBJ1-1; the D gene is possibly TRBD1 (5 bases). Trimming took off 6 bases at V and 11 bases at J, with 16 bases between the two ends. The CDR3 has 12 residues. DNA for the CDR3: TGTGCCAGCAGGCCGACCGGGACTGGGGCTTTCTTT. This translates into CASRPTGTGAFF.

CDR3 sequence reads: CASRGTGTNTEAFF. The CDR3, as DNA: TGTGCCAGTAGGGGGACAGGGACGAACACTGAAGCTTTCTTT. The chain employs TRBV19 and TRBJ1-1; TRBD1 matches at 9 bases. This CDR3 region has 14 residues. V was pared by 6 bases and J by 1 base, with 3 bases of the junction left unmatched. Looked up from germline, CDR1 is LNHDA and CDR2 is SQIVND (reference sequence). Complete variable domain (other parts from reference TRBV19 and TRBJ1-1): DGGITQSPKYLFRKEGQNVTLSCEQNLNHDAMYWYRQDPGQGLRLIYYSQIVNDFQKGDIAEGYSVSREKKESFPLTVTSAQKNPTAFYLCASRGTGTNTEAFFGQGTRLTVV.

The chain couples TRBV27 to TRBJ1-4; the match to TRBD1 covers 7 bases. J gave up 8 bases and V 0 bases, and 6 bases lay outside the gene matches. This CDR3 region has 15 residues. Germline CDR1 reads MNHEY; CDR2 reads SMNVEV (reference sequence). The CDR3 DNA is TGTGCCAGCAGTTTATCAGGGGGCGCGTGGGAAAAACTGTTTTTT. Protein product: CASSLSGGAWEKLFF.

The chain uses TRBV3-1 (or the pseudogene TRBV3-2) and TRBJ1-5; D gene unclear. Trimming cost V 0 bases and J 4 bases, with 10 bases left between them. Looked up from germline, CDR1 is LGHDT and CDR2 is YNNKEL (reference sequence). CDR3 size: 15 residues. CDR3 nucleotide sequence: TGTGCCAGCAGCCAAGATTCCCCGACAAATCAGCCCCAGCATTTT. Its translation: CASSQDSPTNQPQHF.

The chain has TRBV11-2 and TRBJ2-3; 12 nucleotides align to TRBD2. The germline CDR1 and CDR2 sequences are SGHAT and FQNNGV. V was clipped by 3 bases and J by 5 bases; unmatched bases: 9. This CDR3 has 17 amino acids. The CDR3 DNA reads TGTGCCAGCAGCTTCGCTCTGACTAGCGGGAGATTAGATACGCAGTATTTT. Translating it yields CASSFALTSGRLDTQYF.

The chain recombines TRBV7-2 with TRBJ1-2, with D tentatively TRBD1 (6 bases). The V end was cut by 5 bases, the J end by 4 bases, with 14 bases between. The CDR3 runs to 14 residues. From germline, CDR1 is SGHTA and CDR2 FQGNSA. The CDR3 DNA follows: TGTGCCAGCAGCCCAAACAGGGAAACCTATGGCTACACCTTC. Encoded protein: CASSPNRETYGYTF.

In this sample, this clone turned up once. This chain connects TRBV10-1 to TRBJ2-1, with 8 positions matching TRBD2. Germline values: CDR1 WNHNN, CDR2 SYGVQD (reference sequence). V was pared by 4 bases and J by 5 bases, with 4 bases of the junction left unmatched. This CDR3 is built from 14 residues. The CDR3 DNA reads as TGCGCCAGCAGTGGAGCGGGGGTGAACAATGAGCAGTTCTTC. It codes for CASSGAGVNNEQFF.

The chain links TRBV28 to TRBJ2-1, with a possible D match to TRBD1 (5 bases). In germline, CDR1 is MDHEN, CDR2 SYDVKM. CDR3 length equals 15 residues. V lost 5 bases and J lost 1, with 12 bases in between. The CDR3 loop reads CASSLQGESYNEQFF. The CDR3 DNA sequence: TGTGCCAGCAGTCTCCAGGGCGAATCCTACAATGAGCAGTTCTTC.

This chain joins TRBV2 and TRBJ1-2, with D unresolved. This CDR3 has 11 residues. V lost 2 bases and J lost 7, with 5 bases in between. Germline V gene sequence: CDR1 SNHLY, CDR2 FYNNEI. The CDR3 sequence: CASSEPLGYTF. The CDR3 bases are TGTGCCAGCAGTGAACCTCTTGGCTACACCTTC.

V is TRBV3-1 (or the pseudogene TRBV3-2) and J is TRBJ2-2; 11 bases line up with TRBD2. V was pared by 2 bases and J by 3 bases, with 20 bases of the junction left unmatched. Germline V gives CDR1 LGHDT, CDR2 YNNKEL (reference sequence). The CDR3 is 22 residues long. CDR3 coding DNA: TGTGCCAGCAGCCAAAAGGCTAACATTCTCCGGACTAGCGGGTTTGACACCGGGGAGCTGTTTTTT. It yields the protein CASSQKANILRTSGFDTGELFF.

V and J are TRBV11-2 and TRBJ1-2; D unresolved. The germline V gene has CDR1 SGHAT and CDR2 FQNNGV. With 1 base removed from V and 6 bases from J, the gap between germline ends came to 9 bases. The CDR3 is 13 amino acids. The CDR3 DNA follows: TGTGCCAGCAGCTTAGGAGTTCTGAATGGCTACACCTTC. Translating gives CASSLGVLNGYTF.

The chain has TRBV7-9 and TRBJ2-7; a possible D gene is TRBD1 (5 bases). CDR3 length: 12 residues. V was cut by 10 bases and J by 4 bases, with 14 bases left in between. CDR1 and CDR2 (germline): SEHNR, FQNEAQ (reference sequence). CDR3 protein: CATSTENYEQYF. CDR3 nucleotide sequence: TGTGCCACCTCGACAGAGAATTACGAGCAGTACTTC.

The genes are TRBV5-5 and TRBJ1-1; TRBD1 aligns across 7 bases. The V and J ends lost 1 base and 5 bases, in that order; junction bases with no gene match: 2. The CDR3 covers 13 residues. From germline, CDR1 is SGHKS and CDR2 YYEKEE (reference sequence). The CDR3: CASSLTRGTEAFF. In nucleotides, the CDR3 is TGTGCCAGCAGCTTGACCAGGGGGACTGAAGCTTTCTTT.

This clone was counted a single time. V gene TRBV18 combines with J gene TRBJ1-1; D remains unclear. The germline CDR1 and CDR2 sequences are KGHSH and LQKENI. The ends were cut back, 1 base at V and 4 bases at J, with 13 bases in the middle. The CDR3 totals 15 residues. CDR3 amino acids: CASSPRTEAGTEAFF. The CDR3 DNA reads TGTGCCAGCTCACCACGCACGGAGGCGGGCACTGAAGCTTTCTTT.

The chain is built from TRBV3-1 (or the pseudogene TRBV3-2) and TRBJ2-3; the D is unclear. The V gene's germline CDR1 is LGHDT and CDR2 YNNKEL (reference sequence). Trimming left V 4 bases short and J 4 bases short, with 6 bases between. This CDR3 has 12 residues. CDR3 region: CASSLPADTQYF. DNA for the CDR3: TGTGCCAGCAGCCTGCCGGCAGATACGCAGTATTTT.

This clone was detected a few times. CDR3 in amino acids: CATSRGARYEQYF. The CDR3 DNA is TGTGCCACTAGCCGGGGGGCGCGGTACGAGCAGTACTTC. This chain uses TRBV6-5 with TRBJ2-7, with D possibly TRBD2 on 7 matching bases. The CDR3 covers 13 residues. V gave up 10 bases and J gave up 4 bases, with 17 bases separating them. Germline V gives CDR1 MNHEY, CDR2 SVGAGI.

The count of this clone is one. The chain combines TRBV6-5 with TRBJ2-7; a possible D gene is TRBD1 (5 bases). Trimming stripped 0 bases from V and 6 bases from J, with 18 bases between. This CDR3 spans 16 amino acids. Germline-derived CDR1 and CDR2 are MNHEY and SVGAGI. The CDR3 spells CASSYSWAYRFGEQYF. The CDR3 DNA is TGTGCCAGCAGTTACTCGTGGGCCTACAGGTTTGGCGAGCAGTACTTC.

The V call is TRBV15, the J call TRBJ2-3; 10 nucleotides match TRBD2. V trimming: 5 bases; J trimming: 7 bases; junction bases outside the gene matches: 9. Germline loops: CDR1 LNHNV, CDR2 YYDKDF (reference sequence). This CDR3 spans 15 amino acids. The CDR3 sequence is CATSRTSGISYTQYF. The CDR3 nucleotides are TGTGCCACCAGCCGTACTAGCGGGATTTCGTATACGCAGTATTTT.

CDR3 loop: CASTRRNGDGYTF. As DNA, the CDR3 is TGTGCCAGCACGAGGAGGAACGGGGATGGCTACACCTTC. The chain recombines TRBV2 with TRBJ1-2; no definite D call. CDR1 is SNHLY, CDR2 FYNNEI, per germline. CDR3 length: 13 residues. Trimming cost V 7 bases and J 6 bases, with 15 bases left between them.

This sequence joins TRBV30 and TRBJ2-5, with a possible D match to TRBD1 (5 bases). CDR1 is GTSNPN, CDR2 SVGIG, per germline (reference sequence). The CDR3 extends over 12 amino acids. Trimming took off 4 bases at V and 2 bases at J, with 8 bases between the two ends. CDR3 sequence: CAWIRDQETQYF. The DNA for the CDR3 is TGTGCCTGGATCAGGGATCAAGAGACCCAGTACTTC.

The V gene is TRBV27, the J gene TRBJ2-5; no firm D call. Germline V gene sequence: CDR1 MNHEY, CDR2 SMNVEV (reference sequence). Trimming shortened V by 6 bases and J by 0 bases, and 11 bases separated the two germline ends. This CDR3 has 14 residues. CDR3 region: CASSPPLHQETQYF. In DNA, the CDR3 is TGTGCCAGCAGCCCCCCCCTACACCAAGAGACCCAGTACTTC.

Remarks on this clone: One junction end does not reproduce the germline sequence, and a read error may be involved. The genes are TRBV27 and TRBJ2-7; D perhaps matches TRBD1 (6 bases). The V gene's germline CDR1 is MNHEY and CDR2 SMNVEV (reference sequence). This CDR3 has 12 residues. CDR3 amino acids: CASSSRGQHPRF. CDR3 DNA sequence: TGTGCCAGCAGTTCACGAGGACAGCATCCACGATTC.

Only a few counts were recorded for this clone. The chain links TRBV10-3 to TRBJ1-2; a weak D match, TRBD1 (6 bases). V lost 6 bases, J lost 0 bases, and 14 bases lay in between. Germline V lookup: CDR1 ENHRY, CDR2 SYGVKD. The CDR3 totals 15 residues. CDR3 bases: TGTGCCATCAGCCCGGGACAAGGAGCTAACTATGGCTACACCTTC. Its protein product is CAISPGQGANYGYTF.

This clone was detected once. CDR3: CASSRTSGKGTGELFF. Written as DNA, the CDR3 is TGCGCCAGCAGCCGGACTAGCGGAAAGGGCACCGGGGAGCTGTTTTTT. This chain connects TRBV5-1 to TRBJ2-2; 10 bases are a match to TRBD2. Germline CDR1 and CDR2: SGHRS and YFSETQ. J gave up 4 bases and V 4 bases, and 7 bases lay outside the gene matches. The CDR3 runs to 16 residues.

This clone was observed a few times. The V gene is TRBV5-1, the J gene TRBJ2-2, with 12 bases lining up with TRBD2. The V gene's germline CDR1 is SGHRS and CDR2 YFSETQ. This CDR3 region has 17 residues. With 1 base clipped from V and 6 bases from J, the junction kept 7 bases outside the gene matches. CDR3 in DNA: TGCGCCAGCAGCTTGAAACGGACTAGCGGGAATTCCGGGGAGCTGTTTTTT. Protein sequence: CASSLKRTSGNSGELFF.